The source of this T cell receptor beta chain is a study of T cell repertoires in cytomegalovirus infection. Whole-study findings and limits: There were carriers of CMV plus the relevant HLA, and cumulative public TCR beta family frequency identified them.

TCRdb used MiXCR to reprocess the reads, holding one entry per CDR3 protein. This table has some 440,000 distinct CDR3 sequences, 30% to 40% appearing once. This CDR3 has 15 residues. V dropped 6 bases and J dropped 2 bases, with 16 bases sitting between them. The germline gives CDR1 SNHLY, CDR2 FYNNEI. This clonotype was seen a few times. The antigen is not known. The sequence came from a human donor in good health (CMV status not recorded). Some clones in this sample may be carry-over from other donors' samples. Sequenced material: PBMCs. The genes are TRBV2 and TRBJ1-1; TRBD1 might be the D (5 bases). The CDR3 spells CASSLLRDLNTEAFF. CDR3 in DNA: TGTGCCAGCAGCCTCCTCCGGGACCTAAACACTGAAGCTTTCTTT.